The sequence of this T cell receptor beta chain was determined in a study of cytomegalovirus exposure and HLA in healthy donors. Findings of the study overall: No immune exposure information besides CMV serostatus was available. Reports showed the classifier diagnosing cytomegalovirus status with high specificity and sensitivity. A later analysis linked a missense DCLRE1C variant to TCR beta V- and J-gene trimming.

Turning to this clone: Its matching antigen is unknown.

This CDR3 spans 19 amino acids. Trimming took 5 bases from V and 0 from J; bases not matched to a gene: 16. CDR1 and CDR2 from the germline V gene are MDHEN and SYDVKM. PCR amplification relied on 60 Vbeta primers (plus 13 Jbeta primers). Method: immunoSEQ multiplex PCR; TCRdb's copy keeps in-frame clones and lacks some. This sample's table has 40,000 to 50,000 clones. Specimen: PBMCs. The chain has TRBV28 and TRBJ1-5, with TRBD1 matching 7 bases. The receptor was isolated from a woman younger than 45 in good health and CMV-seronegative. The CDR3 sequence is CASSPGTITGASSNQPQHF. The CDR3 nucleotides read TGTGCCAGCAGTCCCGGAACTATTACAGGGGCGAGTAGCAATCAGCCCCAGCATTTT.